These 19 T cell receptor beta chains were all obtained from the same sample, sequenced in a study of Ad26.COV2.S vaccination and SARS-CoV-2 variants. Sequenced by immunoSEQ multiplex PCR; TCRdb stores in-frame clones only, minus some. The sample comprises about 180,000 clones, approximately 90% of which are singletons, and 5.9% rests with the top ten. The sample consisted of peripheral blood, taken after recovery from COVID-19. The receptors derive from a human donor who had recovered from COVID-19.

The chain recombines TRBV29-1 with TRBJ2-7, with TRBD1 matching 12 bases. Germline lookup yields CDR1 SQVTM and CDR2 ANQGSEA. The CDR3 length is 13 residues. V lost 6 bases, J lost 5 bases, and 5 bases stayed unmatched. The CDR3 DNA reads TGCAGCGTGACCGGGACAGGGGGCCACGAGCAGTACTTC. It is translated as CSVTGTGGHEQYF.

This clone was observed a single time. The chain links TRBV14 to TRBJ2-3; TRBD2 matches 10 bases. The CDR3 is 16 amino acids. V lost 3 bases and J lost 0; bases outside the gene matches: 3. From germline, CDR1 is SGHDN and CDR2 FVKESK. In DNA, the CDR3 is TGTGCCAGCAGCCACCTAGCGGGAGCTAGCACAGATACGCAGTATTTT. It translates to CASSHLAGASTDTQYF.

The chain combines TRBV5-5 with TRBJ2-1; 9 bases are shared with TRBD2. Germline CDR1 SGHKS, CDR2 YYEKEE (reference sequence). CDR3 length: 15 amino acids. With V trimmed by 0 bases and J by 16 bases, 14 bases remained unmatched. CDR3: CASSLGGAYSGSEFF. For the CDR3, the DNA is TGTGCCAGCAGCTTGGGAGGGGCCTATAGCGGGAGTGAATTCTTC.

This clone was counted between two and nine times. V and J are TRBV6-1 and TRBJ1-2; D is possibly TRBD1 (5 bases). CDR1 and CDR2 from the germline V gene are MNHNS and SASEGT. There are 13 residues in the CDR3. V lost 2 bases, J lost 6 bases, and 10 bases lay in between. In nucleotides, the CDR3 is TGTGCCAGCAGTGAATTTGTAGGGGATGGCTACACCTTC. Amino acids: CASSEFVGDGYTF.

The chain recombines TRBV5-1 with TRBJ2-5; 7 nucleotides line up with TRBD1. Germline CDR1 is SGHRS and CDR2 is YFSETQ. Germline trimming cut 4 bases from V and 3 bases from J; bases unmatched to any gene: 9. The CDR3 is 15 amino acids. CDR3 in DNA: TGCGCCAGCAGCCTGACCCCGGGGACAGAAGAGACCCAGTACTTC. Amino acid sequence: CASSLTPGTEETQYF.

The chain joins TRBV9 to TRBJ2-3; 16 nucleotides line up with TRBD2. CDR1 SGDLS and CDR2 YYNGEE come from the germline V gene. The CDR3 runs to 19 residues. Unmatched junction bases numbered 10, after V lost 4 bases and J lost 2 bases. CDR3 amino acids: CASSPTGTSGRAITDTQYF. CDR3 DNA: TGTGCCAGCAGCCCCACCGGGACTAGCGGGAGGGCCATCACAGATACGCAGTATTTT.

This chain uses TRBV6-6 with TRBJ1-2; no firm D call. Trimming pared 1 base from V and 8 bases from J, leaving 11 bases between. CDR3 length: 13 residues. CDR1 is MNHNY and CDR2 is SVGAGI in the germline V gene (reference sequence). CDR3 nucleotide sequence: TGTGCCAGCAGTTACTTGGAGAGAGGCGGCTACACCTTC. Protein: CASSYLERGGYTF.

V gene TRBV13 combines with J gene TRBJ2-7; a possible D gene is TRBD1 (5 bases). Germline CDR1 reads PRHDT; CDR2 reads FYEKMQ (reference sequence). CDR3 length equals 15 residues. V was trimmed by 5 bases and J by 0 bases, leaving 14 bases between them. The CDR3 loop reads CASSPDRYRSYEQYF. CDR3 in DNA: TGTGCCAGCAGCCCAGACAGATACCGCTCCTACGAGCAGTACTTC.

The CDR3 protein is CATSGLALEQYF. The CDR3 DNA is TGTGCCACCTCGGGACTAGCCCTCGAGCAGTACTTC. The rearrangement joins TRBV25-1 to TRBJ2-7; 9 bases are a match to TRBD2. The CDR3 runs to 12 residues. The ends lost 10 bases at V and 6 bases at J; junction bases unmatched: 7. Germline V lookup: CDR1 MGHDK, CDR2 SYGVNS.

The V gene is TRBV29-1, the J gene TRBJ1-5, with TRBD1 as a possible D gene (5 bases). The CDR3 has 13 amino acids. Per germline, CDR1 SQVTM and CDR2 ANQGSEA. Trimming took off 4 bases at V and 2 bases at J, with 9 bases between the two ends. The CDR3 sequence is CSVGFRGNQPQHF. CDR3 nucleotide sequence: TGCAGCGTTGGTTTCAGGGGCAATCAGCCCCAGCATTTT.

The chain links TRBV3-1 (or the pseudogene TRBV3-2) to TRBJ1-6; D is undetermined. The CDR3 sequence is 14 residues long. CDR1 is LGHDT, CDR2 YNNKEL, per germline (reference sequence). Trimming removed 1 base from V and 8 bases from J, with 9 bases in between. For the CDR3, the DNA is TGTGCCAGCAGCCAAGCCTTACGTCATTCACCCCTCCACTTT. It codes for CASSQALRHSPLHF.

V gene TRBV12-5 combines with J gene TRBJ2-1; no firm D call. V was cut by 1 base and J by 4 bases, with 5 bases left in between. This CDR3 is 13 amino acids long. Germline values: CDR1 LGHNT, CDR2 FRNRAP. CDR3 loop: CASGLGGYNEQFF. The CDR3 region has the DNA TGTGCTAGTGGTTTGGGAGGATACAATGAGCAGTTCTTC. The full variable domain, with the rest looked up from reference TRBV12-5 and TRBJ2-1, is DARVTQTPRHKVTEMGQEVTMRCQPILGHNTVFWYRQTMMQGLELLAYFRNRAPLDDSGMPKDRFSAEMPDATLATLKIQPSEPRDSAVYFCASGLGGYNEQFFGPGTRLTVL.

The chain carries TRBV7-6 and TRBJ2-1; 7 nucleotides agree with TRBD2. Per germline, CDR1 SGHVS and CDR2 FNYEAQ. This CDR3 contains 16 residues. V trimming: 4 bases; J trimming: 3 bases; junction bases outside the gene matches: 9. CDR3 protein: CASSYSPLADYNEQFF. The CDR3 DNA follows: TGTGCCAGCAGCTACAGTCCCCTAGCGGACTACAATGAGCAGTTCTTC.

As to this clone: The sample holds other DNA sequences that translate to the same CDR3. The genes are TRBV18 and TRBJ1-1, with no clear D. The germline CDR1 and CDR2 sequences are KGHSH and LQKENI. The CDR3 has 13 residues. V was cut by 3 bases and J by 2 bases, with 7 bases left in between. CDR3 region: CASSPGVNTEAFF. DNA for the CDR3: TGTGCCAGCTCACCCGGAGTCAACACTGAAGCTTTCTTT.

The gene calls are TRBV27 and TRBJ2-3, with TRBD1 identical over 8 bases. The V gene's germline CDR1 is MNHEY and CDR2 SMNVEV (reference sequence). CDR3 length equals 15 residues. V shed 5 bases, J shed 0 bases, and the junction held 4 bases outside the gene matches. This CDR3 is CASSTRQGSTDTQYF. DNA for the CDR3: TGTGCCAGCAGTACGCGACAGGGGAGCACAGATACGCAGTATTTT.

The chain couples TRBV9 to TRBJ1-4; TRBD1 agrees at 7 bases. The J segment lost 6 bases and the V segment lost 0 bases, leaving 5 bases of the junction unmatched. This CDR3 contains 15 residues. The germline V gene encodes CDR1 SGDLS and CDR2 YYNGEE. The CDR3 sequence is CASSVEKGADEKLFF. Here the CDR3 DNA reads TGTGCCAGCAGCGTAGAAAAGGGGGCGGATGAAAAACTGTTTTTT.

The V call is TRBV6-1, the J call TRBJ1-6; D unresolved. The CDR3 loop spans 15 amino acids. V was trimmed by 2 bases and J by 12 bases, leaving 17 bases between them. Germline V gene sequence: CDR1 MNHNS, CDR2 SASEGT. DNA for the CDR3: TGTGCCAGCAGTGAATATGGTGGAGGACCCCTACCCCTCCACTTT. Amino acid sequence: CASSEYGGGPLPLHF.

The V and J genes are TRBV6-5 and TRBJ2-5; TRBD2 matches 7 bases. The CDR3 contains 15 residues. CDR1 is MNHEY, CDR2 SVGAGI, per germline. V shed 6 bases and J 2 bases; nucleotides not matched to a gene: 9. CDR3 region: CASSSGGVVQETQYF. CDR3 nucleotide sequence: TGTGCCAGCAGCTCTGGGGGGGTAGTTCAAGAGACCCAGTACTTC.

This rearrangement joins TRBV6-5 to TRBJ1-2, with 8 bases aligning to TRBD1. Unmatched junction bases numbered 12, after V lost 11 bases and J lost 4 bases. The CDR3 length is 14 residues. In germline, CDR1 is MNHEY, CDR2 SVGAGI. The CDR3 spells CAVHWDRPSYGYTF. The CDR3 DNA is TGTGCCGTCCATTGGGACAGGCCGAGCTATGGCTACACCTTC.